These 21 T cell receptor beta chains originate from one sample sequenced in a study of T cells in Graves' hyperthyroidism and ophthalmopathy. Amplification of TCR beta CDR3 regions used RNA as the template. During a first-round RT-PCR of the TCR CDR3, the HTBI primer set was used. A single record per CDR3 protein comes from TCRdb applying MiXCR to the multiplex PCR reads. The repertoire holds more than 350,000 distinct CDR3 sequences, with roughly 14% as singletons. Source material: blood. The source of these receptors is a woman in her 30s with Graves' ophthalmopathy.

This clonotype was picked up one time. This chain joins TRBV4-2 and TRBJ1-4, with D possibly being TRBD1 (5 bases). V dropped 4 bases and J dropped 3 bases, with 15 bases sitting between them. CDR1 is LGHNA, CDR2 YNFKEQ, per germline. CDR3 size: 16 residues. The chain's CDR3 is CASSRAGGEPNEKLFF. The CDR3, as DNA: TGTGCCAGCAGCCGCGCCGGGGGAGAGCCTAATGAAAAACTGTTTTTT.

This clonotype was detected ten times or more. The chain has TRBV7-3 and TRBJ1-1; 7 nucleotides agree with TRBD1. Trimming cost V 0 bases and J 1 base; bases outside gene matches: 5. The CDR3 loop spans 16 amino acids. CDR1 is SGHTA and CDR2 is FQGTGA in the germline V gene. Here the CDR3 reads CASSLTNRGENTEAFF. The DNA of the CDR3 is TGTGCCAGCAGCTTAACAAACAGGGGCGAGAACACTGAAGCTTTCTTT.

There are many counts of this clonotype. The chain is built from TRBV11-1 and TRBJ2-2; 9 positions match TRBD2. Germline assignment: CDR1 SGHAT and CDR2 FQDESV (reference sequence). The J segment lost 0 bases and the V segment lost 3 bases, leaving 5 bases of the junction unmatched. The CDR3 covers 17 residues. The CDR3 spells CASSFLGGGANTGELFF. CDR3 DNA: TGTGCCAGCAGCTTCCTCGGCGGGGGGGCGAACACCGGGGAGCTGTTTTTT.

This clonotype was found many times. V is TRBV28 and J is TRBJ1-6; 10 bases map to TRBD1. The trim removed 2 bases at V and 0 bases at J, leaving 10 bases unmatched. Germline CDR1 is MDHEN and CDR2 is SYDVKM. This CDR3 is 20 amino acids long. DNA of the CDR3: TGTGCCAGCAGTTTACCGAGGGGACAGGGGATGGGCTCCTATAATTCACCCCTCCACTTT. This encodes CASSLPRGQGMGSYNSPLHF.

This chain links TRBV4-2 with TRBJ1-1; D may be TRBD1 (5 bases). The V end was cut by 0 bases, the J end by 4 bases, with 12 bases between. The CDR3 covers 15 residues. CDR1 is LGHNA, CDR2 YNFKEQ, per germline. In DNA form, the CDR3 reads TGTGCCAGCAGCCAAGATCAGCAGGGATTCACTGAAGCTTTCTTT. Residues: CASSQDQQGFTEAFF.

The V and J genes are TRBV7-8 and TRBJ1-5; D possibly corresponds to TRBD1 (5 bases). There are 13 residues in the CDR3. Trimming shortened V by 7 bases and J by 7 bases, and 14 bases separated the two germline ends. Germline values: CDR1 SGHVS, CDR2 FQNEAQ. CDR3 in amino acids: CASTSGGGQPQHF. Written as DNA, the CDR3 is TGTGCCAGCACCTCTGGGGGGGGACAGCCCCAGCATTTT.

This clonotype occurred many times. The V gene is TRBV4-1, the J gene TRBJ2-3; D gene unclear. Per germline, CDR1 MGHRA and CDR2 YSYEKL. V was trimmed by 1 base and J by 0 bases, leaving 5 bases between them. The CDR3 consists of 14 residues. The chain's CDR3 is CASSQGVSTDTQYF. The CDR3 DNA follows: TGCGCCAGCAGCCAAGGGGTCAGCACAGATACGCAGTATTTT.

This clonotype was observed many times. CDR3 in amino acids: CAWETLRNTEAFF. Written as DNA, the CDR3 is TGTGCCTGGGAGACCCTCCGTAACACTGAAGCTTTCTTT. The chain carries TRBV30 and TRBJ1-1; D remains unclear. The ends were cut back, 5 bases at V and 2 bases at J, with 12 bases in the middle. This CDR3 comprises 13 residues. Germline V gene sequence: CDR1 GTSNPN, CDR2 SVGIG (reference sequence).

This clonotype was counted many times. The chain carries TRBV30 and TRBJ1-5; no reliable D call. The CDR3 length is 14 residues. Germline loops: CDR1 GTSNPN, CDR2 SVGIG (reference sequence). Deletions cut 5 bases from V and 5 bases from J, with 16 bases between. The CDR3 spells CAWGVEGVDQPQHF. In nucleotides, the CDR3 is TGTGCCTGGGGGGTCGAGGGTGTAGATCAGCCCCAGCATTTT. Complete variable domain (other parts from reference TRBV30 and TRBJ1-5): SQTIHQWPATLVQPVGSPLSLECTVEGTSNPNLYWYRQAAGRGLQLLFYSVGIGQISSEVPQNLSASRPQDRQFILSSKKLLLSDSGFYLCAWGVEGVDQPQHFGDGTRLSIL.

This clonotype was seen repeatedly, ten times or more. The chain combines TRBV6-1 with TRBJ2-1; TRBD1 might be the D (5 bases). V lost 6 bases and J lost 5, with 17 bases in between. The CDR3 sequence is 15 residues long. Germline lookup yields CDR1 MNHNS and CDR2 SASEGT. The CDR3 region has the DNA TGTGCCAGCAGCGCTGTGGGGAAGGGGAACAATGAGCAGTTCTTC. It is translated as CASSAVGKGNNEQFF.

This rearrangement joins TRBV6-1 to TRBJ2-3, with a tentative D call TRBD1 (6 bases). Trimming cost V 11 bases and J 3 bases, with 27 bases left between them. The CDR3 has 17 residues. Germline CDR1 and CDR2: MNHNS and SASEGT. The CDR3 reads CAGRDMGFLWLTDTQYF. CDR3 coding DNA: TGTGCCGGCCGGGACATGGGGTTTTTATGGTTGACAGATACGCAGTATTTT.

This clonotype appeared many times. The chain recombines TRBV27 with TRBJ1-1; D may be TRBD1 (6 bases). The V gene's germline CDR1 is MNHEY and CDR2 SMNVEV (reference sequence). The CDR3 is 13 amino acids. The V end was cut by 4 bases, the J end by 6 bases, with 12 bases between. Here the CDR3 DNA reads TGTGCCAGCAGTTCGACAGGTCGGGCTGAAGCTTTCTTT. It is translated as CASSSTGRAEAFF.

This clonotype was seen repeatedly, ten times or more. The chain recombines TRBV20-1 with TRBJ1-1; possibly TRBD1 for D (6 bases). The V end was cut by 0 bases, the J end by 1 base, with 18 bases between. The CDR3 covers 17 residues. CDR1 is DFQATT and CDR2 is SNEGSKA in the germline V gene (reference sequence). Here the CDR3 DNA reads TGCAGTGCTAGAGATCCCGGCAGGGGCGGTACGAACACTGAAGCTTTCTTT. Its translation: CSARDPGRGGTNTEAFF.

This clonotype was seen many times. The J gene is TRBJ2-7, the V gene TRBV7-9; D is perhaps TRBD1 or TRBD2 (5 bases each). V lost 0 bases and J 2 bases, leaving 11 bases between the germline ends. Germline CDR1 SEHNR, CDR2 FQNEAQ (reference sequence). The CDR3 contains 15 residues. In DNA form, the CDR3 reads TGTGCCAGCAGCTTAGCACTGGGGGTGCCCTACGAGCAGTACTTC. This encodes CASSLALGVPYEQYF.

This clonotype was observed at least ten times. The chain joins TRBV28 to TRBJ2-3, with TRBD2 matching over 9 bases. V gave up 5 bases and J gave up 2 bases; unmatched junction bases: 8. This CDR3 has 16 amino acids. Per the germline V gene, CDR1 is MDHEN and CDR2 is SYDVKM. The CDR3: CASSLIAGATTDTQYF. CDR3 DNA sequence: TGTGCCAGCAGTCTCATAGCGGGGGCCACCACAGATACGCAGTATTTT.

This clonotype has a handful of counts. This chain joins TRBV9 and TRBJ2-2; no clear D. Germline-derived CDR1 and CDR2 are SGDLS and YYNGEE. This CDR3 has 14 amino acids. Trimming left V 4 bases short and J 7 bases short, with 14 bases between. CDR3 residues: CASSRAGEDGELFF. The DNA for the CDR3 is TGTGCCAGCAGCAGAGCCGGAGAGGACGGGGAGCTGTTTTTT. The full variable domain, rest sourced from reference TRBV9 and TRBJ2-2, is DSGVTQTPKHLITATGQRVTLRCSPRSGDLSVYWYQQSLDQGLQFLIQYYNGEERAKGNILERFSAQQFPDLHSELNLSSLELGDSALYFCASSRAGEDGELFFGEGSRLTVL.

This rearrangement joins TRBV5-5 to TRBJ2-5; D call uncertain. Looked up from germline, CDR1 is SGHKS and CDR2 is YYEKEE (reference sequence). The CDR3 is made up of 14 amino acids. V lost 1 base and J lost 5, with 12 bases in between. This CDR3 reads CASSLQDGWETQYF. The CDR3 nucleotides read TGTGCCAGCAGCTTGCAAGATGGATGGGAGACCCAGTACTTC.

The V and J genes are TRBV9 and TRBJ2-7; D gene ambiguous. The CDR3 has 14 amino acids. Germline loops: CDR1 SGDLS, CDR2 YYNGEE. V lost 3 bases and J lost 3, with 13 bases in between. As DNA, the CDR3 is TGTGCCAGCAGCGAGGACGCGATCCACTACGAGCAGTACTTC. Translating gives CASSEDAIHYEQYF.

There are many counts of this clonotype. CDR3 bases: TGTGCCAGCAGCTTGGGCAGCCATGCGAACACTGAAGCTTTCTTT. Translation gives CASSLGSHANTEAFF. This chain links TRBV11-3 with TRBJ1-1; D is ambiguous. Trimming took 3 bases from V and 1 from J, leaving 12 bases between them. The CDR3 spans 15 residues. Germline CDR1 reads SGHNT; CDR2 reads YENEEA.

Turning to this clonotype: This may stem from a read error, because a much larger clone lies one nucleotide away. The rearrangement links TRBV6-5 to TRBJ1-1, with TRBD1 identical over 7 bases. The CDR3 loop spans 18 amino acids. CDR1 MNHEY and CDR2 SVGAGI come from the germline V gene. With 0 bases clipped from V and 0 bases from J, the junction kept 10 bases outside the gene matches. The CDR3 coding sequence is TGTGCCAGCAGTTACTCGATTAAGGGGGCGCCGATGAACACTGAAGCTTTCTTT. Translating gives CASSYSIKGAPMNTEAFF.

This clonotype appeared many times. This chain joins TRBV27 and TRBJ1-6; D is unresolved. Germline values: CDR1 MNHEY, CDR2 SMNVEV (reference sequence). V lost 7 bases and J lost 8, with 15 bases in between. CDR3 length: 14 residues. CDR3 bases: TGTGCCAGCACCCTTCTCGCGGGTGATTCACCCCTCCACTTT. Translating gives CASTLLAGDSPLHF.